Listed below are T cell receptor beta chains from one sample, sequenced in a study of post-analysis software for immune sequencing data. TCRdb itself ran the PCR reads through MiXCR, one entry per CDR3 protein. The sample lists approximately 730,000 distinct CDR3 sequences; around 46% were seen once. What was sequenced was blood. The receptor source for this set is a girl aged 5 to 17 with multiple sclerosis. CDR3s include the opening cysteine and the closing phenylalanine or tryptophan. The D gene is left open where the match is weak. Size values are once, few and many counts, or a class for expanded clones, and some rows have none.

v_gene	j_gene	abundance	d_gene	CDR3nt	CDR3aa
TRBV6-6	TRBJ1-5	.	TRBD1	TGTGCCGCGCGAGAGGGACAGACTAATCAGCCCCAGCATTTT	CAAREGQTNQPQHF
TRBV10-3	TRBJ2-7	.	.	TGTGCCATCAGTGACAAAGGGGACCTCTACGAGCAGTACTTC	CAISDKGDLYEQYF
TRBV7-9	TRBJ2-7	.	.	TGTGCCAGCAGCTTAATTACCGGGGCATCCACCTACGAGCAGTACTTC	CASSLITGASTYEQYF
TRBV6-6	TRBJ1-4	few	.	TGTGCCAGCACCTGGGAGACGGGTAATGAAAAACTGTTTTTT	CASTWETGNEKLFF
TRBV12-3/TRBV12-4	TRBJ2-1	.	.	TGTGCCAGCAGCCTAGGGGCGGGGTTGTACAATGAGCAGTTCTTC	CASSLGAGLYNEQFF
TRBV7-8	TRBJ2-5	.	TRBD2	TGTGCCAGCAGCTTAGCGAGCGGGGTGTACCAAGAGACCCAGTACTTC	CASSLASGVYQETQYF
TRBV6-2/TRBV6-3	TRBJ2-7	.	.	TGTGCCAGCAGTTACTCGATGGACATCTACGAGCAGTACTTC	CASSYSMDIYEQYF
TRBV5-6	TRBJ2-7	few	.	TGTGCCAGCAGCTTGCCGGATTATACTACTTACGAGCAGTACTTC	CASSLPDYTTYEQYF
TRBV25-1	TRBJ1-2	few	TRBD1	TGTGCCAGCAGCGAAGGGGGCATTGATGGCTACACCTTC	CASSEGGIDGYTF
TRBV11-1	TRBJ1-5	.	TRBD1	TGTGCCAGCAGCTCCGGGACAGGACCCAATCAGCCCCAGCATTTT	CASSSGTGPNQPQHF
TRBV27	TRBJ1-6	.	.	TGTGCCAGCAGTCTAGACATAACTAATTCACCCCCCCACTTT	CASSLDITNSPPHF
TRBV18	TRBJ1-1	few	.	TGTGCTAGCTCACCAATATCGAACACTGAAGCTTTCTTT	CASSPISNTEAFF
TRBV6-5	TRBJ2-1	.	.	TGTGCCAGCAGTTACGAGGGCATGTGGTATGAGCAGTTCTTC	CASSYEGMWYEQFF
TRBV7-9	TRBJ2-3	few	.	TGTGCCAGCAGCTTAGCGGACAGCACAGATACGCAGTATTTT	CASSLADSTDTQYF
TRBV7-9	TRBJ2-7	.	TRBD2	TGTGCCAGCACTGGAGCGGGAGAAATACACGAGCAGTACTTC	CASTGAGEIHEQYF
TRBV27	TRBJ2-1	.	.	TGTGCCAGCAGTCCCAAGTTGAGCGGTTACAATGAGCAGTTCTTC	CASSPKLSGYNEQFF
TRBV27	TRBJ1-1	few	.	TGTGCCAGCTTACCGTGGGGTCGGAACACTGAAGCTTTCTTT	CASLPWGRNTEAFF
TRBV18	TRBJ1-5	.	.	TGTGCCAGCTCACAATTGGACCGGGATAGCAATCAGCCCCAGCATTTT	CASSQLDRDSNQPQHF
TRBV6-9	TRBJ2-5	.	TRBD1	TGTGCCAGACTTGCGGGACAGGGACCACAAGAGACCCAGTACTTC	CARLAGQGPQETQYF
TRBV6-1	TRBJ2-7	.	TRBD1	TGTGCCACCGCCTGGGGACAGAGATACGAGCAGTACTTC	CATAWGQRYEQYF
TRBV7-2	TRBJ1-2	.	.	TGTGCCAGCAACGTGGGGAGGGGGGTCTATGGCTACACCTTC	CASNVGRGVYGYTF
TRBV20-1	TRBJ2-1	.	.	TGCAGTGCTAGCGGGGACCTATCCTACAATGAGCAGTTCTTC	CSASGDLSYNEQFF
TRBV9	TRBJ1-6	few	.	TGTGCCAGCAGCGTAGGGCACGGCGGTTATTCACCCCTCCACTTT	CASSVGHGGYSPLHF
TRBV5-1	TRBJ2-1	few	TRBD2	TGCGCCAGCAGCTTGGTGACTAGCGGGAGGGACAATGAGCAGTTCTTC	CASSLVTSGRDNEQFF
TRBV20-1	TRBJ2-5	.	TRBD2	TGCAGTGCTGTAGAGTGGACTAGCCAAGAGACCCAGTACTTC	CSAVEWTSQETQYF
TRBV4-1	TRBJ2-4	once	.	TGCGCCAGCAGCCCTCAGGGGGGGCGTGAAAACATTCAGTACTTC	CASSPQGGRENIQYF
TRBV29-1	TRBJ2-1	few	TRBD2	TGCAGCGTTGCCGCGGGAGGGTGGGGTAATGAGCAGTTCTTC	CSVAAGGWGNEQFF
TRBV27	TRBJ2-7	.	TRBD2	TGTGCCAGCGGTTCAGCGGGAGGTTACTCCTACGAGCAGTACTTC	CASGSAGGYSYEQYF
TRBV12-3/TRBV12-4	TRBJ1-2	.	.	TGTGCCAGCAGTTCGGGACAAGGGAAATTTGGCTATGGCTACACCTTC	CASSSGQGKFGYGYTF